The rows below give T cell receptor beta chains drawn from one sample of a study of T cell changes during pregnancy in multiple sclerosis. Sequenced by immunoSEQ multiplex PCR; TCRdb stores in-frame clones only, minus some. This table has roughly 100,000 clones, 85% to 95% appearing once. This material consisted of peripheral blood, taken after pregnancy. The receptors come from a female donor with multiple sclerosis, enrolled in a pregnancy study. The CDR3 runs from the conserved cysteine through the conserved F or W. D genes are given only for firm matches. Size values are once, few and many counts, or a class for expanded clones, and some rows have none.

j_call d_call v_call clone_size cdr3_nt cdr3_aa
TRBJ2-5 . TRBV7-9 . TGTGCCAGCGCCAGTCCCCTGCGCGGGGACAGCCAAGAGACCCAGTACTTC CASASPLRGDSQETQYF
TRBJ2-1 . TRBV29-1 . TGCAGCGCCGAAGGGGTGAGCTCCTACAATGAGCAGTTCTTC CSAEGVSSYNEQFF
TRBJ1-5 TRBD1 TRBV27 . TGTGCCAGCAGTCTACGACAGGGAAAAAGGGCCCAGCATTTT CASSLRQGKRAQHF
TRBJ2-5 TRBD1 TRBV11-1 . TGTGCCAGCAGTCCGCGGACAGGCGGGGAGACCCAGTACTTC CASSPRTGGETQYF
TRBJ1-2 TRBD1 TRBV6-6 once TGTGCCAGCAGTTACTCCTTAGACAGGGTTGGCTATGGCTACACCTTC CASSYSLDRVGYGYTF
TRBJ1-1 TRBD1 TRBV10-3 . TGTGCCATCAGTGAGTCGAGGACAGGTCGGGCTGAAGCTTTCTTT CAISESRTGRAEAFF
TRBJ1-2 . TRBV27 once TGTGCCAGCAGTTTATTCGGGGGTAACTATGGCTACACCTTC CASSLFGGNYGYTF
TRBJ2-7 TRBD2 TRBV2 . TGTGCCAGCAGTGAAGCCACCGGGGGGAGGGGCGAGCAGTACTTC CASSEATGGRGEQYF
TRBJ2-1 . TRBV6-1 . TGTGCCAGCAGTGAATACGGGGGGCTCCGGTACAATGAGCAGTTCTTC CASSEYGGLRYNEQFF
TRBJ2-3 . TRBV5-1 . TGCGCCAGCAGCTCGGACACTAGCACAGATACGCAGTATTTT CASSSDTSTDTQYF
TRBJ1-5 . TRBV7-2 few TGTGCCAGCAGCCCGGACAGTCCACAGCCCCAGCATTTT CASSPDSPQPQHF
TRBJ1-1 TRBD1 TRBV11-1 . TGTGCCAGCAGCTTACCGGGACAGTTGCGGACTGAAGCTTTCTTT CASSLPGQLRTEAFF
TRBJ2-1 . TRBV7-2 . TGTGCCAGCAGCTTATCCCGGGACTACAATGAGCAGTTCTTC CASSLSRDYNEQFF
TRBJ1-5 TRBD1 TRBV19 . TGTGCCAGTAGAAGTGACAGGGCTTTCCAGCCCCAGCATTTT CASRSDRAFQPQHF
TRBJ2-1 TRBD2 TRBV10-3 . TGTGCCATCAGCGGTGGGACTAGCGGGAGCTATGAGCAGTTCTTC CAISGGTSGSYEQFF
TRBJ1-5 . TRBV7-2 once TGTGCCAGCAGTCAGGACAGAATCAATCAGCCCCAGCATTTT CASSQDRINQPQHF
TRBJ2-3 . TRBV7-6 . TGTGCCAGCAGCCCTGGCCAGGGTACGCAGTATTTT CASSPGQGTQYF
TRBJ2-7 TRBD1 TRBV10-3 . TGTGCCACTTACTCGGGACAGGGTGCCTACGAGCAGTACTTC CATYSGQGAYEQYF
TRBJ1-4 TRBD1 TRBV5-4 . TGTGCCAGCAGGCGACAGGGTGAAGAAAAACTGTTTTTT CASRRQGEEKLFF
TRBJ1-4 . TRBV11-2 few TGTGCCAGCAGCTTAGGAGGCGTGGGTGAAAAACTGTTTTTT CASSLGGVGEKLFF
TRBJ2-3 TRBD1 TRBV29-1 . TGCAGCGTTGCGGGGGGCCCGGGACAGGGGACAGATACGCAGTATTTT CSVAGGPGQGTDTQYF
TRBJ2-5 TRBD2 TRBV10-3 once TGTGCCATCAGGCGCGGGGAGGGGGAGACCCAGTACTTC CAIRRGEGETQYF
TRBJ2-7 . TRBV5-4 . TGTGCCAGCAGCTTGGATGCAGGGGCGGTGGACGAGCAGTACTTC CASSLDAGAVDEQYF
TRBJ2-5 TRBD2 TRBV30 . TGCGCCTGGAGTCGACTAGCGGGAGAAGAGACCCAGTACTTC CAWSRLAGEETQYF
TRBJ2-2 TRBD2 TRBV19 . TGTGCCAGTAGTTTCCAGCGGGATGCGGGGGAGCTGTTTTTT CASSFQRDAGELFF
TRBJ2-2 . TRBV5-1 . TGCGCCAGCAGCTCGCACGCCGGGACACCTAACACCGGGGAGCTGTTTTTT CASSSHAGTPNTGELFF
TRBJ1-5 TRBD1 TRBV6-5 . TGTGCCAGCAGTTACTCCCGGACAGGGAATATGCCCCAGCATTTT CASSYSRTGNMPQHF
TRBJ2-1 TRBD1 TRBV6-5 . TGTGCCAGCAGTCGGGACAGCTACAATGAGCAGTTCTTC CASSRDSYNEQFF
TRBJ2-2 . TRBV6-6 . TGTGCCAGCAGTCATAAGCGGCTACGTGGTACCGGGGAGCTGTTTTTT CASSHKRLRGTGELFF
TRBJ2-1 TRBD2 TRBV7-2 . TGTGCCAGCAGCCCCAGGGCTAGCGGGATCAATGGAGAGCAGTTCTTC CASSPRASGINGEQFF
TRBJ2-6 TRBD1 TRBV7-9 . TGTGCCAGCAGCCCAATTGACAGGGCTGGGGCCAACGTCCTGACTTTC CASSPIDRAGANVLTF
TRBJ1-1 TRBD1 TRBV5-5 . TGTGCCAGCAGCTTTAGGCCGGGACAGGGGACCACTGAAGCTTTCTTT CASSFRPGQGTTEAFF
TRBJ2-7 TRBD1 TRBV28 . TGTGCCAGCAGTCGACAGGGGCTACAGCAGTACTTC CASSRQGLQQYF
TRBJ2-4 . TRBV15 . TGTGCCACCAGCACAGGGCTAGTGGGCCTAGCCAAAAACATTCAGTACTTC CATSTGLVGLAKNIQYF
TRBJ2-6 TRBD1 TRBV6-1 . TGTGCCAGCAGAGGACAGGCGCTGGGGGCCAACGTCCTGACTTTC CASRGQALGANVLTF
TRBJ2-7 . TRBV9 . TGTGCCAGCAGCCCGACAGGAATCGGGCAGCAGTACTTC CASSPTGIGQQYF
TRBJ2-7 TRBD1 TRBV7-2 . TGTGCCAGCAGCTTAACCGGGACAGGGGGCCGTCGGGAGCAGTACTTC CASSLTGTGGRREQYF
TRBJ1-5 . TRBV7-2 . TGTGCCAGCAGCTTTCCTCATCAGCCCCAGCATTTT CASSFPHQPQHF
TRBJ2-3 TRBD2 TRBV7-4 . TGTGCCAGCAGAGATCCGGGAGGGCGAAGCACAGATACGCAGTATTTT CASRDPGGRSTDTQYF
TRBJ2-7 . TRBV25-1 . TGTGCCAGCAGTGAATCGGCGGGCCCCTCCTACGAGCAGTACTTC CASSESAGPSYEQYF
TRBJ1-4 . TRBV6-1 . TGTGCCAGCAGTGAAGGCGGATTTGGGGGGGAAAAACTGTTTTTT CASSEGGFGGEKLFF
TRBJ2-7 . TRBV12-5 . TGTGCTAGTGGTTTGGGGGCAGGTAACGAGCAGTACTTC CASGLGAGNEQYF
TRBJ2-5 TRBD2 TRBV7-6 . TGTGCCAGCAGCCCCGGACTAGCGCTGCTTCAGACCCAGTACTTC CASSPGLALLQTQYF
TRBJ2-2 . TRBV5-1 . TGCGCCTCCACGGGGAGTGGGAGAGTTTCTACCGGGGAGCTGTTTTTT CASTGSGRVSTGELFF
TRBJ1-4 TRBD1 TRBV9 . TGTGCCAGCAGCCCCCGATGGCAGGGGGGTGAAAAACTGTTTTTT CASSPRWQGGEKLFF
TRBJ2-5 . TRBV7-2 . TGTGCCAGCAGCATTGGGACTCTAATAGGGACCCAGTACTTC CASSIGTLIGTQYF
TRBJ1-5 TRBD1 TRBV7-9 . TGTGCCAGCAGCTTAGACGCAGGGGGCTTTCAGCCCCAGCATTTT CASSLDAGGFQPQHF
TRBJ1-1 . TRBV29-1 . TGCAGCGTTGTTGGACATCAGGTGAACACTGAAGCTTTCTTT CSVVGHQVNTEAFF